Listed here are 5 T cell receptor beta chains from one sample, sequenced in a study of T cell responses to AZD1222 COVID-19 vaccine. Data came from immunoSEQ multiplex PCR; TCRdb stores just in-frame clones and leaves some out. The repertoire includes 100,000 to 110,000 clones, roughly 91% of them detected once, and 1.7% sits in the top ten. The source was peripheral blood, collected on day 0 of AZD1222 vaccination. These receptors were collected from an adult in good health.

The V gene is TRBV6-5, the J gene TRBJ2-1; D is undetermined. CDR1 and CDR2 from the germline V gene are MNHEY and SVGAGI. The CDR3 loop spans 13 amino acids. V dropped 8 bases and J dropped 6 bases, with 14 bases sitting between them. The CDR3 region has the DNA TGTGCCAGCTTCCGCCTTGACGGCAATGAGCAGTTCTTC. The encoded protein is CASFRLDGNEQFF.

This clone is a singleton in its sample. The chain is built from TRBV6-5 and TRBJ1-3; unclear D gene. V was pared by 2 bases and J by 4 bases, with 12 bases between. The germline V gene encodes CDR1 MNHEY and CDR2 SVGAGI. CDR3 length: 15 residues. As DNA, the CDR3 is TGTGCCAGCAGTTACGGGCACCCCTCGGGAAACACCATATATTTT. Encoded protein: CASSYGHPSGNTIYF.

J is TRBJ1-5 and V is TRBV6-1; tentatively, D is TRBD1 (6 bases). The CDR3 spans 13 residues. Germline V lookup: CDR1 MNHNS, CDR2 SASEGT. V was trimmed by 2 bases and J by 5 bases, leaving 7 bases between them. The CDR3 sequence is CASSERGDQPQHF. In DNA, the CDR3 is TGTGCCAGCAGTGAAAGGGGGGATCAGCCCCAGCATTTT.

V usage is TRBV29-1 and J usage is TRBJ1-4; D uncertain. Trimming took off 5 bases at V and 8 bases at J, with 21 bases between the two ends. CDR3 length: 15 residues. Germline V gene sequence: CDR1 SQVTM, CDR2 ANQGSEA. The CDR3 DNA follows: TGCAGCGTTCTGACCGGGTCGTTCCATTCCGAAAAACTGTTTTTT. Translation gives CSVLTGSFHSEKLFF. Complete variable domain (other parts from reference TRBV29-1 and TRBJ1-4): SAVISQKPSRDICQRGTSLTIQCQVDSQVTMMFWYRQQPGQSLTLIATANQGSEATYESGFVIDKFPISRPNLTFSTLTVSNMSPEDSSIYLCSVLTGSFHSEKLFFGSGTQLSVL.

The V gene is TRBV28, the J gene TRBJ2-2; D gene uncertain. The CDR3 length is 15 residues. Germline V gene data show CDR1 as MDHEN and CDR2 as SYDVKM. V was clipped by 4 bases and J by 0 bases, with 9 bases between them. This chain's CDR3 is CASSSVGANTGELFF. The CDR3 DNA sequence: TGTGCCAGCAGTTCCGTAGGAGCGAACACCGGGGAGCTGTTTTTT. Full variable domain (rest looked up from reference TRBV28 and TRBJ2-2): DVKVTQSSRYLVKRTGEKVFLECVQDMDHENMFWYRQDPGLGLRLIYFSYDVKMKEKGDIPEGYSVSREKKERFSLILESASTNQTSMYLCASSSVGANTGELFFGEGSRLTVL.